The 27 T cell receptor beta chains below come from one sample, sequenced in a study of post-analysis software for immune sequencing data. General study findings and limits: A few TRBV segments occurring more often in patients than controls included TRBV5-6, TRBV5-1 and TRBV20-1.

No antigen is known for these receptors. TCR beta cDNA libraries had unique molecular identifiers. In TCRdb, the PCR reads were re-called with MiXCR into one record per CDR3 protein. The profile covers 820,000 or so distinct CDR3 sequences, with roughly 58% appearing a single time and approximately 4.2% taken by the ten largest. Sequenced input: blood. Receptors originate from a girl under 18 with multiple sclerosis.

J is TRBJ2-1 and V is TRBV10-3; D unresolved. CDR1 is ENHRY, CDR2 SYGVKD, per germline. CDR3 length: 12 residues. The V end lost 0 bases, the J end lost 7 bases, and 4 bases lay between the germline ends. CDR3 sequence (DNA): TGTGCCATCAGTGAGTCCACGAATGAGCAGTTCTTC. It yields the protein CAISESTNEQFF.

The chain combines TRBV14 with TRBJ2-5, with TRBD2 identical over 8 bases. The better agreement between TRBJ2-7 and the DNA end casts doubt on the J call. Germline CDR1 SGHDN, CDR2 FVKESK. The CDR3 sequence is 15 residues long. CDR3 loop: CASSPPGLGLHEQYF. In DNA form, the CDR3 reads TGTGCCAGCAGCCCGCCGGGACTAGGTCTTCACGAGCAGTACTTC.

This clonotype has more than one count but fewer than ten. The chain carries TRBV20-1 and TRBJ2-7; 9 positions match TRBD1. The V and J ends lost 3 bases and 4 bases, in that order; junction bases with no gene match: 7. This CDR3 is built from 14 residues. In germline, CDR1 is DFQATT, CDR2 SNEGSKA (reference sequence). In DNA, the CDR3 is TGCAGTGCTAGGCCCGGGACAGGGCCTTACGAGCAGTACTTC. Its protein is CSARPGTGPYEQYF.

This clonotype turned up a few times. The chain couples TRBV12-3 or TRBV12-4 to TRBJ2-1, with D possibly being TRBD2 (6 bases). This CDR3 region has 16 residues. The V gene lost 4 bases and the J gene lost 2 bases, with 15 bases spanning the gap. CDR3 sequence (DNA): TGTGCCAGCAGTTCCCCTCGGAGGGCCCCCTACAATGAGCAGTTCTTC. It codes for CASSSPRRAPYNEQFF.

The chain is built from TRBV29-1 and TRBJ2-5, with D maybe TRBD1 (6 bases). This CDR3 has 14 amino acids. V lost 2 bases, J lost 1 base, and 11 bases lay in between. Germline V gives CDR1 SQVTM, CDR2 ANQGSEA. CDR3 nucleotide sequence: TGCAGCGTTGAAACAGGACAGACCCAAGAGACCCAGTACTTC. Translating gives CSVETGQTQETQYF.

For the CDR3, the DNA is TGTGCCAGCAGCTTAGATGGTACAAATCAAGAGACCCAGTACTTC. Protein product: CASSLDGTNQETQYF. This chain uses TRBV7-9 with TRBJ2-5; D not resolved. This CDR3 contains 15 residues. Germline V gene data show CDR1 as SEHNR and CDR2 as FQNEAQ (reference sequence). Trimming left V 1 base short and J 2 bases short, with 11 bases between.

The rearrangement links TRBV9 to TRBJ2-7; TRBD1 might be the D (5 bases). The ends were cut back, 4 bases at V and 4 bases at J, with 18 bases in the middle. CDR1 is SGDLS, CDR2 YYNGEE, per germline. The CDR3 length is 15 residues. CDR3: CASSPNPIDSYEQYF. For the CDR3, the DNA is TGTGCCAGCAGCCCAAACCCGATCGACAGTTACGAGCAGTACTTC.

The V gene is TRBV5-1, the J gene TRBJ2-5, with TRBD2 matching over 7 bases. The J call may be in error: the DNA end matches TRBJ2-7 better. The length of the CDR3 is 15 residues. Germline V gene lookup returns CDR1 SGHRS and CDR2 YFSETQ. The CDR3 region has the DNA TGCGCCAGCAGCTTGTCCCCGAGCGGGAAGTACGAGCAGTACTTC. It is translated as CASSLSPSGKYEQYF.

This clonotype was observed once. The genes are TRBV29-1 and TRBJ2-7, with D possibly TRBD1 on 6 matching bases. CDR1 and CDR2 (germline): SQVTM, ANQGSEA. The CDR3 runs 11 residues. Trimming pared 6 bases from V and 5 bases from J, leaving 11 bases between. The CDR3 is CSVRTVDEQYF. The CDR3 nucleotides read TGCAGCGTGAGGACAGTGGACGAGCAGTACTTC.

V and J are TRBV4-1 and TRBJ2-3; either TRBD1 or TRBD2 may fit D (5 bases each). There are 17 residues in the CDR3. V lost 4 bases to trimming and J lost 1 base, with 18 bases between them. Germline values: CDR1 MGHRA, CDR2 YSYEKL. CDR3 sequence reads: CASSPRNWGYGTDTQYF. DNA of the CDR3: TGCGCCAGCAGCCCTCGGAATTGGGGGTACGGCACAGATACGCAGTATTTT.

This sequence joins TRBV14 and TRBJ2-5; D is possibly TRBD1 or TRBD2 (5 bases each). The closer fit of TRBJ2-7 to the DNA end suggests the J call may be wrong. Looked up from germline, CDR1 is SGHDN and CDR2 is FVKESK. CDR3 length: 15 residues. The CDR3 sequence is CASSQERGRIYEQYF. In nucleotides, the CDR3 is TGTGCCAGCAGCCAAGAGAGGGGCCGTATCTACGAGCAGTACTTC.

This clonotype has only a few counts. The chain couples TRBV20-1 to TRBJ2-5; D tentatively reads TRBD1 or TRBD2 (5 bases each). The J call is uncertain, as TRBJ2-7 better fits the DNA end. Germline loops: CDR1 DFQATT, CDR2 SNEGSKA (reference sequence). The CDR3 totals 16 residues. In DNA form, the CDR3 reads TGCAGTGCTAGTCATCCGGGGCAGACGAGCTCCTACGAGCAGTACTTC. Protein product: CSASHPGQTSSYEQYF.

This clonotype came up once. The J gene is TRBJ2-5, the V gene TRBV5-1; a weak D match, TRBD1 (6 bases). This CDR3 contains 16 residues. Deletions cut 5 bases from V and 1 base from J, with 18 bases between. The germline gives CDR1 SGHRS, CDR2 YFSETQ. CDR3 sequence reads: CASRPGQHTIQETQYF. CDR3 sequence (DNA): TGCGCCAGCAGACCTGGACAGCACACGATCCAAGAGACCCAGTACTTC.

The rearrangement links TRBV10-3 to TRBJ2-5; D perhaps matches TRBD2 (6 bases). This CDR3 is built from 14 residues. The V end was cut by 4 bases, the J end by 1 base, with 10 bases between. In germline, CDR1 is ENHRY, CDR2 SYGVKD. CDR3: CAISVGGPQETQYF. The DNA for the CDR3 is TGTGCCATCAGTGTGGGAGGCCCCCAAGAGACCCAGTACTTC.

This clonotype was observed a handful of times. The chain couples TRBV7-2 to TRBJ2-3; 7 bases fit TRBD2. CDR1 and CDR2 (germline): SGHTA, FQGNSA. V dropped 5 bases and J dropped 8; count of bases not matched to a gene: 16. The CDR3 has 16 amino acids. This chain's CDR3 is CASSPLTSVYGGTQYF. Here the CDR3 DNA reads TGTGCCAGCAGCCCGCTTACTAGCGTATACGGGGGTACGCAGTATTTT.

This clonotype was counted a single time. This rearrangement joins TRBV29-1 to TRBJ2-2; TRBD1 or TRBD2 may be the D gene (7 bases each). The V gene lost 4 bases and the J gene lost 1 base, with 16 bases spanning the gap. Germline values: CDR1 SQVTM, CDR2 ANQGSEA. CDR3 length: 16 residues. This chain's CDR3 is CSVVGGGLENTGELFF. The CDR3 region has the DNA TGCAGCGTTGTAGGGGGCGGACTAGAGAACACCGGGGAGCTGTTTTTT.

The chain couples TRBV20-1 to TRBJ2-7; 9 positions match TRBD2. Germline CDR1 and CDR2: DFQATT and SNEGSKA (reference sequence). The CDR3 runs to 14 residues. The trim removed 2 bases at V and 2 bases at J, leaving 4 bases unmatched. CDR3 DNA sequence: TGCAGTGCTAGACATAGCGGGAGAACCTACGAGCAGTACTTC. This gives the protein CSARHSGRTYEQYF.

The chain combines TRBV20-1 with TRBJ1-2; 8 bases agree with TRBD1. V dropped 6 bases and J dropped 3; count of bases not matched to a gene: 9. The CDR3 length is 14 residues. Germline CDR1 is DFQATT and CDR2 is SNEGSKA (reference sequence). CDR3: CSARTGRTYYGYTF. CDR3 DNA sequence: TGCAGTGCGCGGACAGGGCGAACTTACTATGGCTACACCTTC.

This chain connects TRBV29-1 to TRBJ1-1; 8 bases map to TRBD1. The J segment lost 4 bases and the V segment lost 6 bases, leaving 7 bases of the junction unmatched. The CDR3 spans 13 residues. Germline assignment: CDR1 SQVTM and CDR2 ANQGSEA. CDR3 sequence reads: CSVAGTGGTEAFF. The CDR3, as DNA: TGCAGCGTCGCCGGGACAGGAGGCACTGAAGCTTTCTTT.

The genes are TRBV12-5 and TRBJ2-7; perhaps TRBD1 as D (7 bases). Germline lookup yields CDR1 LGHNT and CDR2 FRNRAP. This CDR3 has 18 amino acids. V was pared by 3 bases and J by 0 bases, with 21 bases between. The CDR3 DNA sequence: TGTGCTAGTGGTTTTGCCCAACAGGGGAGGAAGGCCTCCTACGAGCAGTACTTC. Its translation: CASGFAQQGRKASYEQYF.

The gene calls are TRBV3-1 and TRBJ2-4, with a possible D match to TRBD1 (5 bases). Germline V gene sequence: CDR1 LGHDT, CDR2 YNNKEL (reference sequence). The CDR3 sequence is 15 residues long. V lost 3 bases to trimming and J lost 0 bases, with 9 bases between them. In nucleotides, the CDR3 is TGTGCCAGCAGCCACGGACACTTAGCCAAAAACATTCAGTACTTC. This translates into CASSHGHLAKNIQYF.

With regard to this clonotype: A read error may account for a junction end that differs from germline. The V call is TRBV3-1, the J call TRBJ2-7; D call uncertain. The end of the DNA fits TRBJ2-5 better, so the J call may be wrong. From germline, CDR1 is LGHDT and CDR2 YNNKEL (reference sequence). CDR3 length: 14 residues. CDR3 amino acids: CASGQGMAEETQYF. The CDR3 DNA reads TGTGCCAGCGGCCAAGGCATGGCAGAAGAGACCCAGTACTTC.

The chain recombines TRBV7-3 with TRBJ2-7; D possibly corresponds to TRBD1 (5 bases). CDR3 length: 13 amino acids. CDR1 SGHTA and CDR2 FQGTGA come from the germline V gene. The V gene lost 2 bases and the J gene lost 7 bases, with 12 bases spanning the gap. The CDR3 DNA reads TGTGCCAGCAGCTTATCAGGGCGGCGGGAGCAGTACTTC. Translation: CASSLSGRREQYF.

This sequence joins TRBV5-1 and TRBJ2-7, with a possible D match to TRBD1 (5 bases). Germline V gene data show CDR1 as SGHRS and CDR2 as YFSETQ. Trimming pared 4 bases from V and 0 bases from J, leaving 11 bases between. The CDR3 length is 14 residues. CDR3 amino acids: CASSTDTDSYEQYF. The CDR3 region has the DNA TGCGCCAGCAGCACGGACACGGACTCCTACGAGCAGTACTTC. The full variable domain, in which reference TRBV5-1 and TRBJ2-7 provide the parts outside the CDR3, is KAGVTQTPRYLIKTRGQQVTLSCSPISGHRSVSWYQQTPGQGLQFLFEYFSETQRNKGNFPGRFSGRQFSNSRSEMNVSTLELGDSALYLCASSTDTDSYEQYFGPGTRLTVT.

Ten or more counts support this clonotype. The chain employs TRBV5-1 and TRBJ2-3, with no clear D. The CDR3 spans 12 residues. Germline V lookup: CDR1 SGHRS, CDR2 YFSETQ. The ends were cut back, 4 bases at V and 5 bases at J, with 8 bases in the middle. CDR3 DNA sequence: TGCGCCAGCAGCCCCCCCGGAGATACGCAGTATTTT. Translated: CASSPPGDTQYF.

This clonotype was observed a handful of times. This chain links TRBV9 with TRBJ2-1; perhaps TRBD1 as D (6 bases). Germline V gene data show CDR1 as SGDLS and CDR2 as YYNGEE. Trimming removed 4 bases from V and 1 base from J, with 12 bases in between. The CDR3 runs to 15 residues. The CDR3 loop is CASSPHDRSYNEQFF. The CDR3 nucleotides are TGTGCCAGCAGCCCCCATGACAGGTCCTACAATGAGCAGTTCTTC.

The DNA for the CDR3 is TGTGCCAGCAGCCAGGGCCTTAGCGGGGCCCGAGAAGAGACCCAGTACTTC. Translated, it gives CASSQGLSGAREETQYF. The chain links TRBV3-1 to TRBJ2-5; 8 nucleotides align to TRBD2. V dropped 3 bases and J dropped 3; count of bases not matched to a gene: 12. The CDR3 runs to 17 residues. CDR1 is LGHDT and CDR2 is YNNKEL in the germline V gene (reference sequence).